This T cell receptor beta chain was retrieved from a study of monozygotic twins with inflammatory bowel disease. CDR1 LNHDA and CDR2 SQIVND come from the germline V gene (reference sequence). The CDR3 covers 18 residues. On this clonotype itself: What it recognizes is unknown.

Through template switching, UMIs that included a 6-nucleotide sample barcode were added. TCRalpha along with TCRbeta cDNA was subjected to two nested PCRs lasting 16 and 9 cycles. TCRdb re-analyzed the 5' RACE reads; it lists each CDR3 protein once, without DNA. This sample's clone table lists approximately 150,000 distinct CDR3 sequences. Findings and caveats of the study: With others, IBD patients shared fewer clonotypes than healthy twins did, especially with disease activity.

The V call is TRBV19, the J call TRBJ2-1; TCRdb proposes TRBD2, but this gene call is untestable without DNA. The sequenced sample consisted of blood. The sequence was collected from a human donor with ulcerative colitis or Crohn's disease, or a healthy co-twin of an affected twin (not recorded which). CDR3 region: CASSNSDLAGESYNEQFF.